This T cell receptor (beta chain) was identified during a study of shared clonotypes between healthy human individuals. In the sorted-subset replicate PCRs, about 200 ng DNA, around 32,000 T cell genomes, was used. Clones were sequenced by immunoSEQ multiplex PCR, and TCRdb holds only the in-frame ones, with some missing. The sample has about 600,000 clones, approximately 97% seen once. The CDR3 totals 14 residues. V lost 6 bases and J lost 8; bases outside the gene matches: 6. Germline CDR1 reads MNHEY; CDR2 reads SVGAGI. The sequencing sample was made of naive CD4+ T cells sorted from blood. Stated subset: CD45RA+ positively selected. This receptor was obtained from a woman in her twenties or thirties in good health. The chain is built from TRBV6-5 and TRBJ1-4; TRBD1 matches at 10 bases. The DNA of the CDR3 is TGTGCCAGCAGCCCGGGACAGGGGTCGGAAAAACTGTTTTTT. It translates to CASSPGQGSEKLFF.